A selection of T cell receptor beta chains follows, all from one sample in a study of neurological immune-mediated disorders. A single record per CDR3 protein comes from TCRdb applying MiXCR to the 5' RACE reads. This sample has tens of thousands of distinct CDR3 sequences, with nearly 25% found just once. Sequenced sample: PBMCs. The receptor set was obtained from a man between 60 and 75 years old with HTLV-1-associated myelopathy (HAM/TSP). The CDR3 runs from the conserved cysteine through the conserved F or W. D genes are given only for firm matches. Expanded clones get a size class; other rows say once, few or many, or leave the size out.

clone size	V gene	D gene	J gene	CDR3 DNA	CDR3 protein
many	TRBV5-1	NA	TRBJ2-7	TGCGCCAGCAGGGTGGACTTTGTCGGGTACGAGCAGTACTTC	CASRVDFVGYEQYF
many	TRBV5-1	NA	TRBJ2-5	TGCGCCAGCAGCTTGGGCAGGTCGTGGGAGACCCAGTACTTC	CASSLGRSWETQYF
many	TRBV5-1	TRBD1	TRBJ1-6	TGCGCCAGCAGCTTGGCCGGGACAGGGCGTTCACCCCTCCACTTT	CASSLAGTGRSPLHF
many	TRBV5-1	NA	TRBJ2-7	TGCGCCAGCAACTCCCTGGGGGAACCCTACGAGCAGTACTTC	CASNSLGEPYEQYF
few	TRBV6-4	NA	TRBJ1-4	TGTGCCAGCCCCCGCCGGCGGCAGGATAATGAAAAACTGTTTTTT	CASPRRRQDNEKLFF
NA	TRBV3-1	NA	TRBJ1-5	TGTGCCAGCAGCCAAGGTTCGGCGGCCCAGCATTTT	CASSQGSAAQHF
NA	TRBV19	NA	TRBJ2-7	TGTGCCAGTACCTCCCAGCCCTACCAGGAGCAGTACTTC	CASTSQPYQEQYF
many	TRBV5-1	NA	TRBJ2-3	TGCGCCAGCAGCTCCGGGACTCGCACAGATACGCAGTATTTT	CASSSGTRTDTQYF
many	TRBV7-2	TRBD2	TRBJ2-3	TGTGCCAGCAGCTTTTTAGCGGGGGGCACAGATACGCAGTATTTT	CASSFLAGGTDTQYF
many	TRBV29-1	NA	TRBJ2-7	TGCAGCGTTGGCAGCCGGGGCGTTTACGAGCAGTACTTC	CSVGSRGVYEQYF
NA	TRBV4-1	TRBD2	TRBJ2-5	TGCGCCAGCAGCCAAGAGGCAACTAGCGGGAGGCCGGAGACCCAGTACTTC	CASSQEATSGRPETQYF
many	TRBV4-1	NA	TRBJ1-3	TGCGCCAGCAGCCAATCGCGAGGTGGAAACACCATATATTTT	CASSQSRGGNTIYF
many	TRBV20-1	NA	TRBJ2-1	TGCAGTGCTAGAGGGAACCCCCCTGAGCAGTTCTTC	CSARGNPPEQFF
few	TRBV6-6	NA	TRBJ2-2	TGTGCCAGCAGTTACTCGGAACCCTCGGTCGGGGAGCTGTTTTTT	CASSYSEPSVGELFF
once	TRBV9	TRBD2	TRBJ2-2	TGTGCCAGCAGGGGACTAGCGGGAGTAGGGACCGGGGAGCTGTTTTTT	CASRGLAGVGTGELFF
few	TRBV20-1	TRBD1	TRBJ2-7	TGCAGTGCTAGAGGCGGACAGGGCAAAGAACAACTCTCCTACGAGCAGTACTTC	CSARGGQGKEQLSYEQYF
many	TRBV5-1	NA	TRBJ2-3	TGCGCCAGCAGCTTGGAGGGAGTTACGCAGTATTTT	CASSLEGVTQYF
NA	TRBV6-1	NA	TRBJ2-1	TGTGCCAGCAGTGACAATAGGGCGGAGGAGCAGTTCTTC	CASSDNRAEEQFF
many	TRBV29-1	TRBD1	TRBJ2-7	TGCAGCGTGAAGACAGGGTCCTACGAGCAGTACTTC	CSVKTGSYEQYF
NA	TRBV2	NA	TRBJ2-1	TGTGCCAGTAGTGAAGTCCGGGTGCAGTTCTTC	CASSEVRVQFF
many	TRBV28	TRBD1	TRBJ2-3	TGTGCCAGCCTCCCGGGACAGGGAACGAGCACAGATACGCAGTATTTT	CASLPGQGTSTDTQYF
NA	TRBV5-1	TRBD2	TRBJ2-1	TGCGCCAGCAGCTTGAATCCTGCGGGAGTTTACAATGAGCAGTTCTTC	CASSLNPAGVYNEQFF